Listed below are T cell receptor beta chains from one sample, sequenced in a study of CD8 T cells in Susac syndrome. Via MiXCR, TCRdb re-called the immunoSEQ multiplex PCR reads, giving one row per CDR3 protein. The sample has roughly 200,000 distinct CDR3 sequences, 94% seen once. Sequenced sample: CD4+ T cells from PBMCs. The receptors derive from a human donor with Susac syndrome. CDR3s include the opening cysteine and the closing phenylalanine or tryptophan. D genes are given only for firm matches. Only part of the rows carry a size: once, few, many, or a class if the clone is expanded.

size: -; J: TRBJ1-1; D: -; V: TRBV3-1; CDR3: CASSSTITGNTEAFF; DNA: TGTGCCAGCAGCTCGACGATAACAGGGAACACTGAAGCTTTCTTT
size: -; J: TRBJ2-5; D: -; V: TRBV3-1; CDR3: CASSQAGSQETQYF; DNA: TGTGCCAGCAGCCAAGCGGGGTCCCAAGAGACCCAGTACTTC
size: once; J: TRBJ2-1; D: -; V: TRBV5-4; CDR3: CASSSKVASEQFF; DNA: TGTGCCAGCAGCTCGAAGGTTGCCTCCGAGCAGTTCTTC
size: -; J: TRBJ2-5; D: TRBD2; V: TRBV10-3; CDR3: CAIRQGLAGEPQYF; DNA: TGTGCCATCAGGCAAGGGCTAGCGGGGGAGCCCCAGTACTTC
size: -; J: TRBJ2-7; D: -; V: TRBV12-3/TRBV12-4; CDR3: CASSSVRQGDEYEQYF; DNA: TGTGCCAGCAGTTCAGTCCGCCAGGGAGATGAATACGAGCAGTACTTC
size: -; J: TRBJ1-3; D: -; V: TRBV7-9; CDR3: CASSYIRGGSGNTIYF; DNA: TGTGCCAGCAGCTACATCCGAGGGGGATCTGGAAACACCATATATTTT
size: -; J: TRBJ1-2; D: -; V: TRBV29-1; CDR3: CSGGQSYGYTF; DNA: TGCAGCGGAGGACAGTCCTATGGCTACACCTTC
size: -; J: TRBJ2-7; D: -; V: TRBV12-5; CDR3: CASGLATRAHEQYF; DNA: TGTGCTAGTGGTTTGGCTACAAGGGCCCACGAGCAGTACTTC
size: once; J: TRBJ2-5; D: -; V: TRBV11-2; CDR3: CASSLTRDAASRAQYF; DNA: TGTGCCAGCAGCTTAACGCGGGACGCCGCAAGTAGAGCCCAGTACTTC
size: -; J: TRBJ2-7; D: -; V: TRBV3-1; CDR3: CASGGHSYEQYF; DNA: TGTGCCAGCGGTGGACACAGCTACGAGCAGTACTTC
size: -; J: TRBJ1-6; D: -; V: TRBV11-2; CDR3: CASSRGTDYNSPLHF; DNA: TGTGCCAGCAGCCGCGGGACGGATTATAATTCACCCCTCCACTTT
size: -; J: TRBJ2-2; D: TRBD1; V: TRBV28; CDR3: CASSSGQETGELFF; DNA: TGTGCCAGCAGCTCGGGACAGGAAACCGGGGAGCTGTTTTTT
size: -; J: TRBJ2-5; D: -; V: TRBV23-1; CDR3: CASTTGQGGETQYF; DNA: TGCGCCAGCACAACCGGGCAGGGCGGAGAGACCCAGTACTTC
size: -; J: TRBJ2-3; D: TRBD2; V: TRBV5-5; CDR3: CASSLYAGGPTDTQYF; DNA: TGTGCCAGCAGCTTGTACGCGGGGGGACCCACAGATACGCAGTATTTT
size: -; J: TRBJ1-2; D: TRBD1; V: TRBV18; CDR3: CASSPTQGAEGYTF; DNA: TGTGCCAGCTCACCAACCCAGGGGGCGGAGGGCTACACCTTC
size: -; J: TRBJ2-7; D: TRBD2; V: TRBV19; CDR3: CASSIDPSRGAYEQYF; DNA: TGTGCCAGTAGTATAGATCCGTCGCGGGGGGCCTACGAGCAGTACTTC
size: -; J: TRBJ2-7; D: -; V: TRBV18; CDR3: CASSPHPGSYEQYF; DNA: TGTGCCAGCTCACCACACCCGGGCTCCTACGAGCAGTACTTC
size: -; J: TRBJ2-3; D: TRBD2; V: TRBV10-3; CDR3: CAISESGGPTDTQYF; DNA: TGTGCCATCAGTGAAAGCGGGGGGCCCACAGATACGCAGTATTTT
size: -; J: TRBJ1-5; D: -; V: TRBV5-1; CDR3: CASSLEVGMAQHF; DNA: TGCGCCAGCAGCTTGGAAGTTGGGATGGCCCAGCATTTT
size: -; J: TRBJ2-6; D: TRBD1; V: TRBV5-1; CDR3: CASSRDRGGANVLTF; DNA: TGCGCCAGCAGCAGGGACAGGGGTGGGGCCAACGTCCTGACTTTC
size: -; J: TRBJ2-5; D: -; V: TRBV30; CDR3: CAWSTGTQETQYF; DNA: TGTGCCTGGAGTACAGGGACCCAAGAGACCCAGTACTTC
size: -; J: TRBJ2-3; D: TRBD2; V: TRBV9; CDR3: CASSVTSGTDTQYF; DNA: TGTGCCAGCAGCGTGACTAGCGGCACAGATACGCAGTATTTT
size: -; J: TRBJ1-1; D: -; V: TRBV7-3; CDR3: CASSLTGGDTEAFF; DNA: TGTGCCAGCAGCTTAACTGGGGGGGACACTGAAGCTTTCTTT
size: -; J: TRBJ1-2; D: -; V: TRBV29-1; CDR3: CSVETGPNYGYTF; DNA: TGCAGCGTTGAGACAGGACCTAACTATGGCTACACCTTC
size: once; J: TRBJ2-3; D: -; V: TRBV20-1; CDR3: CSARSPASTDTQYF; DNA: TGCAGTGCTAGAAGCCCCGCTAGCACAGATACGCAGTATTTT
size: -; J: TRBJ1-1; D: -; V: TRBV11-2; CDR3: CASSLGPAAAFF; DNA: TGTGCCAGCAGCTTAGGACCTGCTGCAGCTTTCTTT
size: few; J: TRBJ2-7; D: -; V: TRBV11-2; CDR3: CASSFSWESQYF; DNA: TGTGCCAGCAGCTTCTCCTGGGAATCGCAGTACTTC
size: -; J: TRBJ2-1; D: TRBD1; V: TRBV6-2/TRBV6-3; CDR3: CASSYSLGRDRDDEQFF; DNA: TGTGCCAGCAGTTACTCCCTGGGTCGGGACAGGGATGATGAGCAGTTCTTC
size: -; J: TRBJ1-5; D: -; V: TRBV20-1; CDR3: CSATGGAVGQPQHF; DNA: TGCAGCGCAACGGGAGGAGCGGTTGGTCAGCCCCAGCATTTT
size: -; J: TRBJ2-5; D: TRBD2; V: TRBV20-1; CDR3: CSAPGLAQETQYF; DNA: TGCAGTGCTCCGGGACTAGCGCAAGAGACCCAGTACTTC